Listed here is a single TCR beta chain. Its antigen remains unidentified. The length of the CDR3 is 15 residues. The germline V gene has CDR1 GTSNPN and CDR2 SVGIG (reference sequence). V was pared by 3 bases and J by 1 base, with 13 bases between. Repertoires were generated with immunoSEQ multiplex PCR, while TCRdb's copy carries only in-frame clones and drops some. Here the sample spans about 94,000 clones, 94% being singletons. The sample belongs to a study of siplizumab effects on memory and regulatory T cells. Study conclusions and caveats: Unstimulated subsets accounted for the mapping of only a minor share of the clones that were alloreactive. Alloreactive sequences traceable to unstimulated CD4+ memory cells declined significantly under siplizumab. Naive T cells looked more diverse than memory cells and looked like major alloresponse contributors. Controls showed an average of roughly 27% Treg-derived mappable alloreactive CD4+ clones, while siplizumab showed roughly 70%.

This sequence was found in a human donor in good health. This chain joins TRBV30 and TRBJ1-5; a possible D gene is TRBD1 (5 bases). Sequenced sample: non-Treg CD4+ T cells sorted from blood. CDR3 protein: CAWRGQGVSNQPQHF. CDR3 coding DNA: TGTGCCTGGAGAGGGCAGGGCGTCAGCAATCAGCCCCAGCATTTT.